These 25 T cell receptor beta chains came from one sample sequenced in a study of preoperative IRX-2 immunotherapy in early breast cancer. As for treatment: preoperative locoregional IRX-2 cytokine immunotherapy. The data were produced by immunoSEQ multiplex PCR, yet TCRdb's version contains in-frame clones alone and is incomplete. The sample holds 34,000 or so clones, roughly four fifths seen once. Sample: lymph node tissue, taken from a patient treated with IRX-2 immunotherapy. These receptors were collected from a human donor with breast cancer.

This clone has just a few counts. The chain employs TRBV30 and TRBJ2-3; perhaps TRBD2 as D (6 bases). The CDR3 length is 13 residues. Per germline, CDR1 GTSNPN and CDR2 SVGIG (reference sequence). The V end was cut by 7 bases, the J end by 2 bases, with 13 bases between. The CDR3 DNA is TGTGCCTTTCAGTGGACTACCACAGATACGCAGTATTTT. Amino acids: CAFQWTTTDTQYF.

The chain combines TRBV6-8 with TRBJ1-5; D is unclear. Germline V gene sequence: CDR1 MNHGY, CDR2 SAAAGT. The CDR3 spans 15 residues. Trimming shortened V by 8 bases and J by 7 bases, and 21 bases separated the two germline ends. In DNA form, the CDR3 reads TGTGCCAGCGTCCCGAAAACAGCCCCGGAACAGCCCCAGCATTTT. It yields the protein CASVPKTAPEQPQHF.

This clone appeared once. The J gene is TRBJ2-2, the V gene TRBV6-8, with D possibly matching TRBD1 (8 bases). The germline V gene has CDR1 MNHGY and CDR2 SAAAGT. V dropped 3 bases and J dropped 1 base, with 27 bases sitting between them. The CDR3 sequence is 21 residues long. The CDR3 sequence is CASSYPFGTGLGPKNTGELFF. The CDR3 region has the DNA TGTGCCAGCAGTTATCCGTTTGGGACAGGACTAGGACCCAAGAACACCGGGGAGCTGTTTTTT.

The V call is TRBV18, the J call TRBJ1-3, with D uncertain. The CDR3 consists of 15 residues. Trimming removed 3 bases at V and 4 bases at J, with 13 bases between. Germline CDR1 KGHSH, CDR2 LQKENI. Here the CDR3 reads CASSPPLAGGNTIYF. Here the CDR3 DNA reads TGTGCCAGCTCACCCCCGCTCGCGGGGGGAAACACCATATATTTT.

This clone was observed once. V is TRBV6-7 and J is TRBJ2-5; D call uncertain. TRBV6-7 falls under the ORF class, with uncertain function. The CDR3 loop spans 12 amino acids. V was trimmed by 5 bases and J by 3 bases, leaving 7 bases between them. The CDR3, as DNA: TGTGCCAGCAGTAATACTGAAGAGACCCAGTACTTC. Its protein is CASSNTEETQYF.

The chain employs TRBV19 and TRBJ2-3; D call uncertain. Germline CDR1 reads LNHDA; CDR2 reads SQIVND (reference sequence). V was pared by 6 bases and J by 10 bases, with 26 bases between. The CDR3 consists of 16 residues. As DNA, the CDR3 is TGTGCCAGTAGGCCCGACACGGGCCCAGCGCGTTGGGCGCAGTATTTT. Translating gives CASRPDTGPARWAQYF. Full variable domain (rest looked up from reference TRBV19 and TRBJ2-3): DGGITQSPKYLFRKEGQNVTLSCEQNLNHDAMYWYRQDPGQGLRLIYYSQIVNDFQKGDIAEGYSVSREKKESFPLTVTSAQKNPTAFYLCASRPDTGPARWAQYFGPGTRLTVL.

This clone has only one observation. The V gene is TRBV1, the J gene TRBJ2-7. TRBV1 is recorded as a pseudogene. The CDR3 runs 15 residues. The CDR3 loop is CASSQGNGGLYEQYF. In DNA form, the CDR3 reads TGCGCCAGCAGCCAAGGGAACGGTGGTCTCTACGAGCAGTACTTC.

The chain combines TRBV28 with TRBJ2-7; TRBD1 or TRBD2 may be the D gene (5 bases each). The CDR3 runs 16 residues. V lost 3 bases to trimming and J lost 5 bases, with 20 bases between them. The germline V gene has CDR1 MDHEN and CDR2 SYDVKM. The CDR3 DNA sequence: TGTGCCAGCAGTTTGGGGGTGGGACCGCATGGGGACGAGCAGTACTTC. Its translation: CASSLGVGPHGDEQYF.

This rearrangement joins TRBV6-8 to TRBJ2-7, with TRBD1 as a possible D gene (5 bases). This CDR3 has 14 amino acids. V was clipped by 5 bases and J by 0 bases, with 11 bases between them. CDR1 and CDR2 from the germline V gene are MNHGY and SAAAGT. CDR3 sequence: CASSRTFPSYEQYF. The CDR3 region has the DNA TGTGCCAGCAGTAGGACATTCCCCTCCTACGAGCAGTACTTC.

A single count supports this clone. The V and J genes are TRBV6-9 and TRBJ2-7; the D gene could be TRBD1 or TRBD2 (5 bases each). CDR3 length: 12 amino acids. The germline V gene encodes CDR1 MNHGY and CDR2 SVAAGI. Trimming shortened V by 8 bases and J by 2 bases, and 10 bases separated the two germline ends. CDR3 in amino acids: CASSGTTYEQYF. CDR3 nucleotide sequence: TGTGCCAGCTCGGGGACCACCTACGAGCAGTACTTC.

The CDR3 nucleotides are TGTGCCAGCAGTTCAGATTGGGGGAACACCATATATTTT. Translation: CASSSDWGNTIYF. The chain employs TRBV6-8 and TRBJ1-3; D possibly corresponds to TRBD1 (5 bases). The V gene lost 4 bases and the J gene lost 7 bases, with 11 bases spanning the gap. There are 13 residues in the CDR3. Germline V gene data show CDR1 as MNHGY and CDR2 as SAAAGT.

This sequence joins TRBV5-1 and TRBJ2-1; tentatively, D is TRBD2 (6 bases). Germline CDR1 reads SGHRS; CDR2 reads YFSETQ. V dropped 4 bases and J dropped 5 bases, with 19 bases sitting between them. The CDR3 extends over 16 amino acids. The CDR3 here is CASSPEAGTLHNEQFF. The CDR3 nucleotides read TGCGCCAGCAGCCCCGAGGCCGGGACTTTACACAATGAGCAGTTCTTC.

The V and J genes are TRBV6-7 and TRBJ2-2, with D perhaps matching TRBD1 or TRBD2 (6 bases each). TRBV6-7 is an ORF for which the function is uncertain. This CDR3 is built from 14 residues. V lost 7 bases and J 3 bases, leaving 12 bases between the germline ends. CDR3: CASTIGGYTGELFF. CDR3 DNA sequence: TGTGCCAGCACCATAGGGGGGTACACCGGGGAGCTGTTTTTT.

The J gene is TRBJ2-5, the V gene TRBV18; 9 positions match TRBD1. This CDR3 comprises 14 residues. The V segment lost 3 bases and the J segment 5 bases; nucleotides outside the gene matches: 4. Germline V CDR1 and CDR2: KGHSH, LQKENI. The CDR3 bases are TGTGCCAGCTCACCCTCTGGACAGGGGGAGACCCAGTACTTC. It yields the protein CASSPSGQGETQYF.

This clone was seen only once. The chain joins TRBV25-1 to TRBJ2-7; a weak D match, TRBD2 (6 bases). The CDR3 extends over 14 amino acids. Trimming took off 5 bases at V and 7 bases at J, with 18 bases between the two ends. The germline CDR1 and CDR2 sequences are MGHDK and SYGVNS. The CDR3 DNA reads TGTGCCAGCAGTTCTACGTCAGAGGGGAGGGAGCAGTACTTC. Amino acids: CASSSTSEGREQYF.

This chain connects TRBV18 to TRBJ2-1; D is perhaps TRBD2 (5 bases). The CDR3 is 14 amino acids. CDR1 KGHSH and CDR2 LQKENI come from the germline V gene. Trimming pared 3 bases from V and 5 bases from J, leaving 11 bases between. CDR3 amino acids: CASSPWAGDNEQFF. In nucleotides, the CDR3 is TGTGCCAGCTCACCCTGGGCGGGCGACAATGAGCAGTTCTTC. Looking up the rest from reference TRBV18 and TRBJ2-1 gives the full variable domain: NAGVMQNPRHLVRRRGQEARLRCSPMKGHSHVYWYRQLPEEGLKFMVYLQKENIIDESGMPKERFSAEFPKEGPSILRIQQVVRGDSAAYFCASSPWAGDNEQFFGPGTRLTVL.

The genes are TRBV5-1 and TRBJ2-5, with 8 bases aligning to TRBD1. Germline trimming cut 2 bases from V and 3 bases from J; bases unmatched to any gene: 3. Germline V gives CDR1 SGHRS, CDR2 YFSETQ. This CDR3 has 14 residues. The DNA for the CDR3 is TGCGCCAGCAGCTTTGGACAGGGAGAAGAGACCCAGTACTTC. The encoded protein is CASSFGQGEETQYF.

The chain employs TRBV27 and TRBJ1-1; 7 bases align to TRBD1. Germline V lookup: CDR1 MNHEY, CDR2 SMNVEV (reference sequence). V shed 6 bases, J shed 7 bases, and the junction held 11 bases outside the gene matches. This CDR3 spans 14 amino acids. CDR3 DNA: TGTGCCAGCAGACCCCTCTCAGGGGGTGGTGAAGCTTTCTTT. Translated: CASRPLSGGGEAFF.

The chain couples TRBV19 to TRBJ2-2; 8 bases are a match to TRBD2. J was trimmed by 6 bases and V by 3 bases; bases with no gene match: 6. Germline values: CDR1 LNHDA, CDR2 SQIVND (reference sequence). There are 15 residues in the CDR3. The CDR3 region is CASSMRREDSGELFF. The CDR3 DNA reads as TGTGCCAGTAGTATGAGGCGGGAGGATTCCGGGGAGCTGTTTTTT.

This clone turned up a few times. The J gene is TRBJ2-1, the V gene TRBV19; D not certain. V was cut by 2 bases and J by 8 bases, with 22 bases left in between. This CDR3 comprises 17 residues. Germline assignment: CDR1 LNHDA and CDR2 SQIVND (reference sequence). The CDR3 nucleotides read TGTGCCAGTAGTATACGACCCCGACTCGGCACGTGGGATGAGCAGTTCTTC. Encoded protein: CASSIRPRLGTWDEQFF. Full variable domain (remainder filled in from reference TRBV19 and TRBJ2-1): DGGITQSPKYLFRKEGQNVTLSCEQNLNHDAMYWYRQDPGQGLRLIYYSQIVNDFQKGDIAEGYSVSREKKESFPLTVTSAQKNPTAFYLCASSIRPRLGTWDEQFFGPGTRLTVL.

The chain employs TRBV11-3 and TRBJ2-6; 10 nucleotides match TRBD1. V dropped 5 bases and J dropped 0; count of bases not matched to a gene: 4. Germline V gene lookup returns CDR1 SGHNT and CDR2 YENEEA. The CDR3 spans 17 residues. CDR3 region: CASSRQGASSGANVLTF. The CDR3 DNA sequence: TGTGCCAGCAGCAGACAGGGGGCTAGCTCTGGGGCCAACGTCCTGACTTTC.

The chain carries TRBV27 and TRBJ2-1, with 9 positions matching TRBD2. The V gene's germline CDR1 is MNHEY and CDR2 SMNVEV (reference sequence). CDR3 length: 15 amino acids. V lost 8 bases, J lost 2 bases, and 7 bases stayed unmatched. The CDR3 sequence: CASLRLADPYNEQFF. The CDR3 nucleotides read TGTGCCAGCTTGCGACTAGCGGACCCCTACAATGAGCAGTTCTTC.

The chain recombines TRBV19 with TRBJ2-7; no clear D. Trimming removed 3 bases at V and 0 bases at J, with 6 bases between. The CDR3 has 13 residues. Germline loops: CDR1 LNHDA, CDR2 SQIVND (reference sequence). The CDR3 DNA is TGTGCCAGTAGTATTAGTGACTCCTACGAGCAGTACTTC. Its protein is CASSISDSYEQYF.

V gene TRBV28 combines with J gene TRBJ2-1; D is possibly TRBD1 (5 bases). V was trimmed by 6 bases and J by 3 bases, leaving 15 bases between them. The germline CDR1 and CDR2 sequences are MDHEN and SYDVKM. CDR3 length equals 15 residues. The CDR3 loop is CASRLGARNYNEQFF. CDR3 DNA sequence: TGTGCCAGCAGATTAGGGGCACGTAACTACAATGAGCAGTTCTTC.

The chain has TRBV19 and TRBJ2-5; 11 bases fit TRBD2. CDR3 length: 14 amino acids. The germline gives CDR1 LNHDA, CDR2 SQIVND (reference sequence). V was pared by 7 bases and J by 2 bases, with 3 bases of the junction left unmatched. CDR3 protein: CASKGLAGQETQYF. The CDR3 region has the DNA TGTGCCAGTAAAGGACTAGCGGGTCAAGAGACCCAGTACTTC.